This T cell receptor (beta chain) emerged from a study of regulatory T cells in long-lasting Graves disease. Building of the TCR beta libraries involved iRepertoire HTBI primers and Arm-PCR of CDR3 regions. TCRdb used MiXCR to reprocess the multiplex PCR reads, holding one entry per CDR3 protein. The sample records under 400,000 distinct CDR3 sequences, 15% to 20% being singletons. Details on this clonotype: The antigen is not known.

Overall study results and limits: Public clonotype sharing was higher in persistent than newly diagnosed patients.

Germline assignment: CDR1 MNHNS and CDR2 SASEGT. Trimming removed 7 bases from V and 4 bases from J; junction bases left unmatched: 5. The CDR3 runs 14 residues. Time point here: newly diagnosed GD, antithyroid drugs for less than 3 months. Extracted RNA from PBMCs served as the source of the TCR library. Graves' disease diagnosis was established per American Thyroid Association guidelines. The same data also went into a second study, on T cells in Graves' hyperthyroidism and ophthalmopathy. That paper adds: Exclusions: uncontrolled infection, other autoimmune disease, pregnancy, lactation.

J is TRBJ2-1 and V is TRBV6-1, with 9 bases identical to TRBD1. Sequences were derived from peripheral blood mononuclear cells (PBMCs), sampled at new diagnosis, from a patient treated with antithyroid drugs. The TCR was taken from a man in his forties with Graves disease. CDR3 in amino acids: CASKRQGDYNEQFF. CDR3 bases: TGTGCCAGCAAAAGACAGGGGGATTACAATGAGCAGTTCTTC.